This paragraph covers one T cell receptor (beta chain) sequence. This sample stems from a study of blood T cell repertoires in COVID-19. Clones were sequenced by immunoSEQ multiplex PCR, and TCRdb holds only the in-frame ones, with some missing. The repertoire consists of about 89,000 clones, with around 88% occurring once and the leading ten covering approximately 1.2%. The ends lost 4 bases at V and 2 bases at J; junction bases unmatched: 10. This CDR3 has 16 residues. From germline, CDR1 is LGHDT and CDR2 YNNKEL (reference sequence). The origin of this receptor is an elderly man with active or convalescent COVID-19. The genes are TRBV3-1 (or the pseudogene TRBV3-2) and TRBJ2-7; 8 bases are a match to TRBD1. Specimen: peripheral blood. The CDR3: CASSPLGDRTAYEQYF. In DNA form, the CDR3 reads TGTGCCAGCAGCCCCTTGGGGGACAGGACAGCCTACGAGCAGTACTTC.